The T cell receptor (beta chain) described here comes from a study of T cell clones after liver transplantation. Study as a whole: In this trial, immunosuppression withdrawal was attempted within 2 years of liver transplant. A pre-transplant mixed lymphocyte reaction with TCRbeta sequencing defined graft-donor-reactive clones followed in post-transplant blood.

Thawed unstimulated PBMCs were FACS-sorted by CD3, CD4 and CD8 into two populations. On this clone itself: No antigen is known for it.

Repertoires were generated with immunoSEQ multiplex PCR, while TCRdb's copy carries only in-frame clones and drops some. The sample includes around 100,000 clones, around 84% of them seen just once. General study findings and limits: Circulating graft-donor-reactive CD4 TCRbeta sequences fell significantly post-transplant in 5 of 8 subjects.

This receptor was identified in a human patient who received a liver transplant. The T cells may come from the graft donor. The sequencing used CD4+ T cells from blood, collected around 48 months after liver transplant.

CDR3 bases: TGTGCCAGCAGTCCACCGGGGAGGGACATCAAAAACATTCAGTACTTC. This sequence encodes CASSPPGRDIKNIQYF. J is TRBJ2-4 and V is TRBV6-6, with D maybe TRBD2 (7 bases). Trimming left V 5 bases short and J 3 bases short, with 17 bases between. CDR1 is MNHNY, CDR2 SVGAGI, per germline (reference sequence). The CDR3 loop spans 16 amino acids.